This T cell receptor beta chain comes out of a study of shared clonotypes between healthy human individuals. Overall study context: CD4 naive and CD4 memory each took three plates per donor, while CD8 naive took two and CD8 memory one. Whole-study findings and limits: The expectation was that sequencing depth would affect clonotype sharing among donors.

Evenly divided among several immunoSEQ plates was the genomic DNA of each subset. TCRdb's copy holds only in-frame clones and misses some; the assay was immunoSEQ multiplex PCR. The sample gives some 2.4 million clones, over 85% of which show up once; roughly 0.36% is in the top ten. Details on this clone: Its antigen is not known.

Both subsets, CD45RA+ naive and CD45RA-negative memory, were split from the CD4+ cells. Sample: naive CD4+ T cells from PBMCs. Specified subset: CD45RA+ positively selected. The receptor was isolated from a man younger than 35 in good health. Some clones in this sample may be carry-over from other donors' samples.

CDR3 DNA: TGCGCCAGCAGCCAAGATTTAACAACGGAGACCCAGTACTTC. Its translation: CASSQDLTTETQYF. The chain combines TRBV4-1 with TRBJ2-5; D is unresolved. The length of the CDR3 is 14 residues. The V and J ends lost 0 bases and 5 bases respectively, with 10 bases between them. Looked up from germline, CDR1 is MGHRA and CDR2 is YSYEKL.